This T cell receptor (beta chain) comes out of a study of graft-versus-host responses after intestinal transplantation. Using immunoSEQ multiplex PCR, the repertoire was profiled, and TCRdb retains in-frame clones only, with some absent. The sample records about 130,000 clones, around nine tenths being singletons. Details on this clone: Antigen specificity is unknown.

The J segment lost 6 bases and the V segment lost 8 bases, leaving 3 bases of the junction unmatched. Per germline, CDR1 MRHNA and CDR2 SNTAGT. The CDR3 is made up of 13 amino acids. The source material was unstimulated CD4+ T cells sorted from spleen or lymph node cells, sampled before intestinal transplant. This chain uses TRBV6-4 with TRBJ1-5, with 11 bases lining up with TRBD1. This TCR was sampled from a human donor who received an intestinal transplant. The CDR3 DNA reads as TGTGCCAGCGGACAGGGGGCAGGTCAGCCCCAGCATTTT. Its translation: CASGQGAGQPQHF.